The clone carrying this TCR beta chain was picked up a small number of times. Its specificity is not known. Template material for amplifying TCR beta CDR3 regions consisted of RNA transcripts. First-round RT-PCR targeting the TCR CDR3 was performed with the HTBI primer set. TCRdb called the multiplex PCR reads again in MiXCR, with one record for every CDR3 protein. The sample has about 500,000 distinct CDR3 sequences; around 15% are singletons. Uncontrolled infection, other autoimmune disease, pregnancy and lactation each barred patients from inclusion. Orbital computed tomography and thyroid ultrasound, together with serum TRAb and thyroxine and clinical symptoms, were used for diagnoses. These data are taken from a study of T cells in Graves' hyperthyroidism and ophthalmopathy. V was clipped by 5 bases and J by 4 bases; unmatched bases: 10. From germline, CDR1 is MNHNS and CDR2 SASEGT. The CDR3 length is 15 residues.

Points from the study as a whole: Before onset, ophthalmopathy was predicted by the model a median around 6 months earlier.

The genes are TRBV6-1 and TRBJ1-2; 7 bases match TRBD1. The sequence derives from a woman in her 30s with Graves' ophthalmopathy. The sample comprised blood. CDR3 residues: CASSHGLQGSYGYTF. As DNA, the CDR3 is TGTGCCAGCAGTCACGGCTTACAGGGGAGCTATGGCTACACCTTC.